Listed here are 7 T cell receptor beta chains from one sample, sequenced in a study of blood T cells in healthy people across ages. The authors ran a second PCR of roughly 7 to 11 cycles using a sample-barcoded 5' primer and a J-beta primer mix. TCRdb reprocessed the 5' RACE reads via MiXCR and lists one record per CDR3 protein. The profile covers about 970,000 distinct CDR3 sequences, with about 51% appearing a single time and 20% to 25% taken by the ten largest. Sequenced: blood. The receptors here all came from a woman aged 55 to 70 in good health.

J is TRBJ2-3 and V is TRBV9, with D perhaps TRBD1 (5 bases). The germline gives CDR1 SGDLS, CDR2 YYNGEE. CDR3 length: 14 residues. Trimming cost V 3 bases and J 2 bases, with 10 bases left between them. The CDR3 DNA sequence: TGTGCCAGCAGCGCGGACAAAGCCACAGATACGCAGTATTTT. It codes for CASSADKATDTQYF. The variable domain in full, completed from reference TRBV9 and TRBJ2-3, reads DSGVTQTPKHLITATGQRVTLRCSPRSGDLSVYWYQQSLDQGLQFLIQYYNGEERAKGNILERFSAQQFPDLHSELNLSSLELGDSALYFCASSADKATDTQYFGPGTRLTVL.

Concerning this clonotype: One junction end disagrees with the germline gene, perhaps due to a read error. V is TRBV2 and J is TRBJ1-5; D uncertain. The CDR3 runs to 14 residues. Germline CDR1 reads SNHLY; CDR2 reads FYNNEI. For the CDR3, the DNA is TGTGCCAGCAGTGTGCGGGGTAGCGATCAGCCCCAGCATTTT. It translates to CASSVRGSDQPQHF.

The V and J genes are TRBV12-3 or TRBV12-4 and TRBJ1-2, with 7 bases aligning to TRBD1. V lost 6 bases to trimming and J lost 9 bases; unmatched junction nucleotides: 13. CDR3 length equals 14 residues. CDR3 protein: CASRRQGSAGSYTF. The DNA for the CDR3 is TGTGCCAGCAGACGACAGGGTTCCGCTGGTAGCTACACCTTC.

As concerns this clonotype: A junction end diverges from the germline sequence, so it may reflect a read error. This chain uses TRBV7-9 with TRBJ1-2; D might be TRBD1 (5 bases). Germline V gene lookup returns CDR1 SEHNR and CDR2 FQNEAQ (reference sequence). This CDR3 contains 17 residues. The CDR3 bases are TGTGCCAGCAGCTCCGTGTTGGGAAGGGGACCATTCTATGGCTACATCTTC. Protein product: CASSSVLGRGPFYGYIF.

Comments on this clonotype: Its ends do not fully match the called genes, so a read error is possible. The V gene is TRBV4-1, the J gene TRBJ2-3, with D perhaps TRBD2 (6 bases). The CDR3 extends over 15 amino acids. In germline, CDR1 is MGHRA, CDR2 YSYEKL. In DNA, the CDR3 is TGTGCCAGCAGCTTATCCGGGAGTTGGGCAGATACGCAGTATTTT. It is translated as CASSLSGSWADTQYF.

This clonotype was detected only once. The chain couples TRBV5-1 to TRBJ1-5; D gene ambiguous. The CDR3 spans 16 residues. Looked up from germline, CDR1 is SGHRS and CDR2 is YFSETQ. Trimming removed 0 bases at V and 1 base at J, with 11 bases between. CDR3 DNA: TGCGCCAGCAGCTTGGCCGGCGGGATGAGCAATCAGCCCCAGCATTTT. Translation gives CASSLAGGMSNQPQHF.

This clonotype appeared a few times. The CDR3 coding sequence is TGTGCCAGCAGTCGGAGCACCAGGGAGGATACGCAGTATTTT. This encodes CASSRSTREDTQYF. V and J are TRBV6-4 and TRBJ2-3; the D gene could be TRBD1 or TRBD2 (5 bases each). The ends were cut back, 5 bases at V and 6 bases at J, with 15 bases in the middle. Germline V CDR1 and CDR2: MRHNA, SNTAGT. The CDR3 has 14 amino acids.